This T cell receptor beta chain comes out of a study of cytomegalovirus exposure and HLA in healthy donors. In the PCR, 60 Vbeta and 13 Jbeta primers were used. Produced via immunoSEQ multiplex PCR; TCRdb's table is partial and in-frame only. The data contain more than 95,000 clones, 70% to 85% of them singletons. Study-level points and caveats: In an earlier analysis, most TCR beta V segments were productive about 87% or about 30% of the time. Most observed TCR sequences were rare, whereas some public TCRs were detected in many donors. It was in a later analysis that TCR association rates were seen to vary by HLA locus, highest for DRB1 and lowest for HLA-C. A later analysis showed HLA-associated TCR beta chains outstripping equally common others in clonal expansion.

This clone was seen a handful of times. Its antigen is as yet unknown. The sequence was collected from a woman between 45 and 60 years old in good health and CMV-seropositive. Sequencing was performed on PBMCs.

The CDR3 DNA reads as TGTGCCAGCAGCTGGGACACACGAACTGAAGCTTTCTTT. Its translation is CASSWDTRTEAFF. The chain combines TRBV7-9 with TRBJ1-1; D is possibly TRBD1 (6 bases). CDR3 length equals 13 residues. CDR1 is SEHNR and CDR2 is FQNEAQ in the germline V gene (reference sequence). Trimming took off 4 bases at V and 5 bases at J, with 11 bases between the two ends.